The 18 T cell receptor beta chains presented below share a single source sample, sequenced in a study. TCRdb reprocessed the RT-PCR reads via MiXCR and lists one record per CDR3 protein. The table shows hundreds of thousands of distinct CDR3 sequences, with 12% to 15% occurring only once. The source material was memory CD4+ T cells from blood. These receptors came from a female donor in good health, serving as a healthy control.

The genes are TRBV7-2 and TRBJ1-3; no clear D. V lost 5 bases, J lost 0 bases, and 11 bases lay in between. The CDR3 extends over 15 amino acids. The V gene's germline CDR1 is SGHTA and CDR2 FQGNSA. CDR3 in amino acids: CASSIGPNSGNTIYF. The CDR3 DNA follows: TGTGCCAGCAGCATTGGACCGAACTCTGGAAACACCATATATTTT.

This clonotype turned up a few times. The rearrangement links TRBV20-1 to TRBJ1-5, with a possible D match to TRBD1 (5 bases). Germline CDR1 DFQATT, CDR2 SNEGSKA (reference sequence). V lost 5 bases and J lost 0, with 11 bases in between. CDR3 length: 14 amino acids. DNA for the CDR3: TGCAGTGCTCCGGTCCAGGGTAGCAATCAGCCCCAGCATTTT. Its protein is CSAPVQGSNQPQHF.

This clonotype turned up a few times. The chain links TRBV10-3 to TRBJ1-2, with D unclear. V shed 2 bases and J shed 7 bases, with 11 bases lying between them. CDR1 ENHRY and CDR2 SYGVKD come from the germline V gene. This CDR3 is built from 13 residues. DNA of the CDR3: TGTGCCATCAGTGAGGCGTCCAGAGGTGGCTACACCTTC. Protein product: CAISEASRGGYTF.

This clonotype was seen a handful of times. The chain recombines TRBV24-1 with TRBJ2-1; D may match TRBD1 or TRBD2 (5 bases each). From germline, CDR1 is KGHDR and CDR2 SFDVKD. The V gene lost 3 bases and the J gene lost 8 bases, with 19 bases spanning the gap. This CDR3 spans 16 amino acids. In DNA, the CDR3 is TGTGCCACCAGTGATGCACGCCGGGACCGTCCCGATGAGCAGTTCTTC. This sequence encodes CATSDARRDRPDEQFF.

This clonotype was counted at least ten times. The CDR3 region is CSVGPNTGELFF. The CDR3 DNA is TGCAGCGTTGGGCCAAACACCGGGGAGCTGTTTTTT. The rearrangement joins TRBV29-1 to TRBJ2-2; D not certain. The V and J ends lost 4 bases and 2 bases respectively, with 5 bases between them. Looked up from germline, CDR1 is SQVTM and CDR2 is ANQGSEA. The CDR3 covers 12 residues.

This rearrangement joins TRBV12-3 or TRBV12-4 to TRBJ2-3, with D uncertain. Trimming removed 2 bases from V and 2 bases from J, with 11 bases in between. The CDR3 is 15 amino acids. The CDR3 protein is CASSLNPHITDTQYF. The DNA for the CDR3 is TGTGCCAGCAGTTTAAACCCCCATATCACAGATACGCAGTATTTT.

This clonotype was found many times. The chain links TRBV4-1 to TRBJ2-4, with D possibly TRBD1 on 6 matching bases. The CDR3 consists of 16 residues. Germline CDR1 is MGHRA and CDR2 is YSYEKL. Trimming removed 2 bases at V and 0 bases at J, with 11 bases between. Written as DNA, the CDR3 is TGCGCCAGCAGCCAATTCGGGACACGAGCCAAAAACATTCAGTACTTC. It is translated as CASSQFGTRAKNIQYF.

V and J are TRBV24-1 and TRBJ2-5, with TRBD1 matching 9 bases. Germline V gene lookup returns CDR1 KGHDR and CDR2 SFDVKD. The CDR3 loop spans 16 amino acids. V lost 4 bases, J lost 5 bases, and 10 bases stayed unmatched. In DNA, the CDR3 is TGTGCCACCAGTGACCCTTTTGACAGGGGGAAGGAGACCCAGTACTTC. Translated: CATSDPFDRGKETQYF.

This clonotype was detected only a few times. The chain joins TRBV4-2 to TRBJ2-2, with D tentatively TRBD2 (5 bases). Per the germline V gene, CDR1 is LGHNA and CDR2 is YNFKEQ. Trimming removed 0 bases from V and 5 bases from J, with 13 bases in between. The CDR3 contains 16 residues. The CDR3 DNA follows: TGTGCCAGCAGCCAAGACTGGGGAGTATGGACCGGGGAGCTGTTTTTT. Translated: CASSQDWGVWTGELFF.

This clonotype was counted at least ten times. In DNA form, the CDR3 reads TGTGCCAGCAGCATCGGGACAAGCCCGTCCTACAATGAGCAGTTCTTC. The encoded protein is CASSIGTSPSYNEQFF. This chain uses TRBV5-5 with TRBJ2-1; tentatively, D is TRBD1 (6 bases). The germline V and J ends were trimmed by 4 bases and 1 base, with 15 bases remaining between them. This CDR3 spans 16 amino acids. Germline V gives CDR1 SGHKS, CDR2 YYEKEE (reference sequence).

This clonotype was seen a few times. The chain carries TRBV25-1 and TRBJ2-7; 9 bases are a match to TRBD1. The CDR3 sequence is 13 residues long. Germline V gene sequence: CDR1 MGHDK, CDR2 SYGVNS. V lost 10 bases, J lost 5 bases, and 9 bases stayed unmatched. This CDR3 is CATIGQGQDEQYF. The CDR3 nucleotides read TGTGCCACCATCGGACAGGGGCAGGACGAGCAGTACTTC.

The CDR3 reads CASSQGSGPSSGNTIYF. The CDR3, as DNA: TGTGCCAGCAGCCAAGGATCTGGGCCTAGCTCTGGAAACACCATATATTTT. V usage is TRBV7-2 and J usage is TRBJ1-3; no firm D call. Germline V CDR1 and CDR2: SGHTA, FQGNSA. Trimming shortened V by 5 bases and J by 0 bases, and 17 bases separated the two germline ends. This CDR3 has 17 amino acids.

This clonotype was seen at least ten times. This chain uses TRBV4-3 with TRBJ2-1; a weak D match, TRBD2 (6 bases). V was shortened by 0 bases and J by 9 bases, with 24 bases between the two germline ends. Germline CDR1 reads LGHNA; CDR2 reads YSLEER. The CDR3 spans 18 residues. The CDR3 protein is CASSQDLCPSVEWVEQFF. CDR3 nucleotide sequence: TGCGCCAGCAGCCAAGATCTCTGCCCTAGCGTTGAGTGGGTTGAGCAGTTCTTC.

This clonotype was detected ten times or more. The rearrangement links TRBV6-5 to TRBJ2-7; TRBD2 matches at 8 bases. Germline trimming cut 2 bases from V and 1 base from J; bases unmatched to any gene: 10. The CDR3 runs to 17 residues. From germline, CDR1 is MNHEY and CDR2 SVGAGI. The CDR3 DNA reads TGTGCCAGCAGTTACCTCCGGGTGGCGGGGGGATCCTACGAGCAGTACTTC. The encoded protein is CASSYLRVAGGSYEQYF.

This chain uses TRBV13 with TRBJ2-3; TRBD2 is a possible D gene (6 bases). The ends were cut back, 2 bases at V and 10 bases at J, with 13 bases in the middle. The CDR3 is 13 residues long. CDR1 and CDR2 from the germline V gene are PRHDT and FYEKMQ (reference sequence). CDR3 DNA: TGTGCCAGCAGCTTACAGGGCGGGGTTGCGCAGTATTTT. Amino acid sequence: CASSLQGGVAQYF.

Ten or more counts support this clonotype. The chain is built from TRBV12-3 or TRBV12-4 and TRBJ1-6, with 8 nucleotides matching TRBD1. The CDR3 consists of 16 residues. Unmatched junction bases numbered 13, after V lost 5 bases and J lost 10 bases. CDR3 bases: TGTGCCAGCAGTCCGTCCCCCGGGACAGGCCCCTCACCCCTCCACTTT. Protein product: CASSPSPGTGPSPLHF.

V usage is TRBV20-1 and J usage is TRBJ1-5, with unresolved D. V was clipped by 6 bases and J by 6 bases, with 18 bases between them. The CDR3 sequence is 14 residues long. Germline CDR1 and CDR2: DFQATT and SNEGSKA (reference sequence). CDR3 protein: CSAMTDTWGQPQHF. CDR3 DNA sequence: TGCAGTGCAATGACCGACACATGGGGTCAGCCCCAGCATTTT.

Only a few counts were recorded for this clonotype. The rearrangement links TRBV5-1 to TRBJ2-1; D is possibly TRBD2 (6 bases). CDR1 and CDR2 from the germline V gene are SGHRS and YFSETQ. Trimming stripped 3 bases from V and 0 bases from J, with 13 bases between. This CDR3 is built from 16 residues. This CDR3 reads CASSYFSGTSYNEQFF. CDR3 in DNA: TGCGCCAGCAGCTACTTTAGCGGTACCTCCTACAATGAGCAGTTCTTC.